This T cell receptor beta chain was identified during a study of blood T cell repertoires in COVID-19 (TCRdb year 2020). The study in broad terms: The collaborator samples originated in the United States, Italy and Spain and spanned the acute and convalescent phases of COVID-19. The material from the prospective study consisted of cDNA or gDNA derived from T cells, B-cell-depleted T cells, or PBMCs. Deeply sampled blood TCRbeta repertoires from subjects exposed to, actively infected with, or recovered from COVID-19 were included in the dataset. The repertoires were released in a freely available public database meant as a resource for research on the immune response to SARS-CoV-2. Samples were obtained from the ongoing ImmuneRACE study (first 160 participants) and from some 1,300 subjects provided by 6 global collaborators. The sample metadata nearly always contained a de-identified subject ID, COVID-19 status, age in years and sex. Where HLA class I and class II types were available, the types were taken from metadata supplied by the sample provider, not from assay-based typing. The paper as a whole reports these results and caveats: The quantity of clinical and demographic metadata differed by source and by participant and was supplied without curation.

Participants in the prospective study were aged roughly 18 to 100 years, lived in some 24 United States geographic areas, and enrolled through a virtual design. To assign participants to cohorts, the prospective study relied on clinical history that participants themselves reported in a screening survey and a study questionnaire. Recovered participants in ImmuneRACE Cohort 3 were defined as having two consecutive negative NP/OP PCR tests, clearance from a healthcare professional, or resolution of symptoms. In the prospective study, whole blood, serum and a nasopharyngeal or oropharyngeal swab were collected from each participant by mobile phlebotomists. Prospective study participants could optionally give additional blood draws and questionnaires over an approximately 2-month period. Blood samples from the prospective study were shipped frozen or at room temperature prior to DNA extraction. Relative to germline, V is missing 4 bases and J is missing 3 bases, with 3 bases of the junction outside any gene match. From the cysteine up to the phenylalanine, the CDR3 has a length of 13 residues. Of all the DNA, just the CDR3 is kept, 39 bases in frame from base 1. CDR1 is given as SGHRS and CDR2 as YFSETQ, both from the germline V gene.

Comment on this clone: Its antigen is still unknown. The input lacks base qualities; no much larger clone sits a single base away.

The immunoSEQ Assay, a bias-controlled multiplex PCR, was used to amplify TCRbeta CDR3 regions from genomic DNA. Concerning the study's data processing: The number of nucleated cells in each sample was estimated from the amplification of reference gene primers within the assay. To quantify the absolute abundance of each unique TCRbeta CDR3 rearrangement, sequence reads were collapsed and filtered. For each sample, productive Simpson clonality was calculated by taking the square root of Simpson's diversity index across productive rearrangements. TCRdb re-hosts the immuneACCESS table, in-frame sequences only. Its copies lack some clones; in the studies checked, an unresolved V gene accounts for under half of them, and the cause for the rest is not known. Clone size and V and J calls were adopted from that table, with D and trimming inferred from the DNA. This sample gives a few hundred thousand clones in total; 85% to 90% of them show up just once. The top ten constitute about a tenth of the sample.

The V and J segments used are TRBV5-1 and TRBJ1-2; 7 bases in the junction line up with TRBD1. The sample consisted of PBMCs or T cells enriched from blood (not recorded which). The receptor was derived from a woman aged 45-59 years who had recovered from COVID-19. The CDR3: CASSPTGDYGYTF. The nucleotides are TGCGCCAGCAGCCCCACAGGGGACTATGGCTACACCTTC.